This record concerns one T cell receptor beta chain sequence. What it binds is unknown. Each diagnosis was determined on the basis of clinical symptoms, serum thyroxine, TRAb, thyroid ultrasound and orbital computed tomography. The source of the sample is a study of Graves' ophthalmopathy and Graves' hyperthyroidism. Study-level findings and limits: Blood samples also showed most expanded thyroid clonotypes exceeding 0.001 frequency. The model forecast ophthalmopathy progression, reaching under 71% sensitivity and about 75% specificity.

CDR3 length equals 13 residues. Germline V CDR1 and CDR2: SNHLY, FYNNEI. Trimming left V 6 bases short and J 2 bases short, with 10 bases between. TCR beta CDR3 regions were amplified from RNA transcripts. HTBI-primed first-round RT-PCR preceded second-round multiplex PCR. TCRdb re-analysed the multiplex PCR reads in MiXCR, keeping a single row per CDR3 protein. In the table there are hundreds of thousands of distinct CDR3 sequences, roughly 21% of which are singletons. Input material: peripheral blood. The V call is TRBV2, the J call TRBJ2-5; D perhaps matches TRBD2 (5 bases). The receptor was derived from a woman between 50 and 59 years old with Graves' ophthalmopathy. This CDR3 is CASRAPGQETQYF. As DNA, the CDR3 is TGTGCCAGCAGAGCGCCGGGGCAAGAGACCCAGTACTTC.